Detailed here is one T cell receptor beta chain. What it binds is not known. The data belong to a study of graft-versus-host responses after intestinal transplantation. The CDR3 sequence is 11 residues long. Germline V gene sequence: CDR1 ENHRY, CDR2 SYGVKD. The ends were cut back, 5 bases at V and 4 bases at J, with 6 bases in the middle. Assay used: immunoSEQ multiplex PCR; TCRdb lists only in-frame clones, some missing. The sample has tens of thousands of clones, 85% to 95% seen once. General study findings and limits: Those patients showing graft-donor T cell macrochimerism displayed high graft-versus-host to host-versus-graft clonal ratios in allografts.

This material consisted of PBMCs, taken about 120 weeks after a first intestinal transplant, on the day of a second. The source of this sequence is a human patient who received an intestinal transplant, so some T cells may come from the graft donor. The chain carries TRBV10-3 and TRBJ2-7; the D is unclear. The CDR3, as DNA: TGTGCCATCAGTTCAACTTACGAGCAGTACTTC. Amino acid sequence: CAISSTYEQYF.